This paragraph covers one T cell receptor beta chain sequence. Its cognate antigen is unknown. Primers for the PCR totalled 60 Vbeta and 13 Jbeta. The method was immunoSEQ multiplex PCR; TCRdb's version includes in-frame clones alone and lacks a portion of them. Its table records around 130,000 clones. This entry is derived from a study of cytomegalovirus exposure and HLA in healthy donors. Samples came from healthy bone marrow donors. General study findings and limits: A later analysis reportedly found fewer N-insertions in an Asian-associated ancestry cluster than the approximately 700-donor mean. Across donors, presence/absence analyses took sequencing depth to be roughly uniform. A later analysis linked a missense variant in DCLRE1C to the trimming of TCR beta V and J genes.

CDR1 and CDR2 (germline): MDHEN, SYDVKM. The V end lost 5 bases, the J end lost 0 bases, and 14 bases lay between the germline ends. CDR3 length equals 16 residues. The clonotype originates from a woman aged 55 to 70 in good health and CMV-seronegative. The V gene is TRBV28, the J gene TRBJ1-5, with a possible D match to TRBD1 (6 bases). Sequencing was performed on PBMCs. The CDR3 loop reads CASSPLRTDSNQPQHF. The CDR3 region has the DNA TGTGCCAGCAGTCCCTTAAGGACAGATAGCAATCAGCCCCAGCATTTT.